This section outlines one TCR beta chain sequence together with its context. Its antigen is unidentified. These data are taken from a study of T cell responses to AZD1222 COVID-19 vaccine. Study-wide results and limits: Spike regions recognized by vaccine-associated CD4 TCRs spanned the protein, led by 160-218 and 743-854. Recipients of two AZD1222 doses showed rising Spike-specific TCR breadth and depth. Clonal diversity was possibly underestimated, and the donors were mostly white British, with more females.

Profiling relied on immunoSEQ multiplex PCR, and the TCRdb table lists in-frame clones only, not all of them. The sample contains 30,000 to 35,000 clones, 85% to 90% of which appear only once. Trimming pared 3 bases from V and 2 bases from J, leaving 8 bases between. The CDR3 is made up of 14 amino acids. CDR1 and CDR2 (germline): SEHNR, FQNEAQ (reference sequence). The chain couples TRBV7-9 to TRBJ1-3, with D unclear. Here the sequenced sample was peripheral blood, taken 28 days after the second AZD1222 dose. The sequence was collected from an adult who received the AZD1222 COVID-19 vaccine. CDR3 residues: CASSFGRAGNTIYF. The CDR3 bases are TGTGCCAGCAGCTTTGGGAGAGCTGGAAACACCATATATTTT. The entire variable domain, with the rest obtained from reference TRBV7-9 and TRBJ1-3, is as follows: DTGVSQNPRHKITKRGQNVTFRCDPISEHNRLYWYRQTLGQGPEFLTYFQNEAQLEKSRLLSDRFSAERPKGSFSTLEIQRTEQGDSAMYLCASSFGRAGNTIYFGEGSWLTVV.